This is a list of T cell receptor beta chains from one sample in a study of blood T cell repertoires in COVID-19. Clones were read by immunoSEQ multiplex PCR, and TCRdb kept only the in-frame ones, dropping some. Among over 140,000 clones, about four fifths were seen once, and the ten largest hold 3.5% to 4.5%. The source material was peripheral blood. These receptors all come from an older woman with acute or convalescent COVID-19. Both conserved end residues are part of each CDR3. The order of the fields is clone size, V gene, J gene, D gene, CDR3 protein, CDR3 DNA. A D gene is named only where the DNA matches it firmly. Clone sizes are given selectively: once, few, many, or a class where the clone is expanded.

size: -
V: TRBV28
J: TRBJ2-2
D: -
CDR3: CASSPANTGELFF
DNA: TGTGCCAGCAGTCCAGCGAACACCGGGGAGCTGTTTTTT

size: -
V: TRBV6-4
J: TRBJ2-7
D: -
CDR3: CASSWLAGDEQYF
DNA: TGTGCCAGCAGTTGGCTAGCTGGAGACGAGCAGTACTTC

size: -
V: TRBV12-3/TRBV12-4
J: TRBJ2-1
D: -
CDR3: CASSDSYKQFF
DNA: TGTGCCAGCAGTGACTCCTACAAGCAGTTCTTC

size: -
V: TRBV30
J: TRBJ2-7
D: -
CDR3: CAWNSINSYEQYF
DNA: TGTGCCTGGAATTCAATCAACTCCTACGAGCAGTACTTC

size: -
V: TRBV7-2
J: TRBJ2-1
D: -
CDR3: CASSLVRRGGRNEQFF
DNA: TGTGCCAGCAGCTTAGTCCGTCGGGGAGGCCGAAATGAGCAGTTCTTC

size: few
V: TRBV5-1
J: TRBJ2-1
D: -
CDR3: CASSETGATSYNEQFF
DNA: TGCGCCAGCAGCGAAACGGGAGCGACTTCCTACAATGAGCAGTTCTTC

size: -
V: TRBV7-7
J: TRBJ2-3
D: -
CDR3: CASSLAGGGRDTQYF
DNA: TGTGCTAGCAGCTTGGCCGGTGGGGGCAGAGATACGCAGTATTTT

size: -
V: TRBV27
J: TRBJ1-5
D: -
CDR3: CASSLVQGNQPQHF
DNA: TGTGCCAGCAGTTTAGTCCAGGGGAATCAGCCCCAGCATTTT

size: -
V: TRBV3-1/TRBV3-2
J: TRBJ1-5
D: -
CDR3: CASSHGSPTFNQPQHF
DNA: TGTGCCAGCAGCCATGGGAGCCCCACATTTAATCAGCCCCAGCATTTT

size: once
V: TRBV4-3
J: TRBJ1-1
D: TRBD1
CDR3: CASSQVTGEDTEAFF
DNA: TGCGCCAGCAGCCAAGTGACAGGGGAGGACACTGAAGCTTTCTTT

size: -
V: TRBV30
J: TRBJ2-2
D: -
CDR3: CACPWREYTGELFF
DNA: TGTGCCTGCCCTTGGAGGGAGTACACCGGGGAGCTGTTTTTT

size: -
V: TRBV2
J: TRBJ2-1
D: TRBD2
CDR3: CASKLAGGSYNEQFF
DNA: TGTGCCAGCAAATTAGCGGGAGGCTCCTACAATGAGCAGTTCTTC

size: -
V: TRBV6-6
J: TRBJ1-3
D: TRBD1
CDR3: CASSNHRGSSTNTIYF
DNA: TGTGCCAGCAGTAACCACAGGGGATCGTCAACGAACACCATATATTTT

size: -
V: TRBV5-1
J: TRBJ1-2
D: -
CDR3: CASSLELRGSNGYTF
DNA: TGCGCCAGCAGCTTGGAGTTGCGGGGGTCGAATGGCTACACCTTC

size: few
V: TRBV19
J: TRBJ1-1
D: -
CDR3: CASSRKTVTNTEAFF
DNA: TGTGCCAGTAGTAGAAAGACAGTTACGAACACTGAAGCTTTCTTT

size: -
V: TRBV13
J: TRBJ1-1
D: TRBD1
CDR3: CASSLGTGGAYTEAFF
DNA: TGTGCCAGCAGCTTAGGGACAGGGGGCGCTTACACTGAAGCTTTCTTT

size: few
V: TRBV6-5
J: TRBJ1-1
D: TRBD1
CDR3: CASSFGQGGTEAFF
DNA: TGTGCCAGCAGTTTCGGACAGGGGGGCACTGAAGCTTTCTTT

size: -
V: TRBV11-3
J: TRBJ2-3
D: TRBD2
CDR3: CASSLEGLAGGPSTDTQYF
DNA: TGTGCCAGCAGCTTAGAGGGACTAGCGGGAGGACCTAGCACAGATACGCAGTATTTT

size: once
V: TRBV7-9
J: TRBJ2-5
D: TRBD2
CDR3: CASSPPGGGRETQYF
DNA: TGTGCCAGCAGCCCCCCGGGAGGGGGGCGAGAGACCCAGTACTTC

size: -
V: TRBV21-1
J: TRBJ1-4
D: -
CDR3: CASSKAHRGRREKLFF
DNA: TGTGCCAGCAGCAAAGCCCACAGGGGGAGGAGGGAAAAACTGTTTTTT

size: -
V: TRBV4-3
J: TRBJ1-3
D: -
CDR3: CASSQDHGFLGGNTIYF
DNA: TGCGCCAGCAGCCAAGATCACGGGTTTTTAGGTGGAAACACCATATATTTT

size: -
V: TRBV4-3
J: TRBJ2-3
D: TRBD2
CDR3: CASSQAGGGTDTQYF
DNA: TGCGCCAGCAGCCAAGCGGGGGGGGGCACAGATACGCAGTATTTT